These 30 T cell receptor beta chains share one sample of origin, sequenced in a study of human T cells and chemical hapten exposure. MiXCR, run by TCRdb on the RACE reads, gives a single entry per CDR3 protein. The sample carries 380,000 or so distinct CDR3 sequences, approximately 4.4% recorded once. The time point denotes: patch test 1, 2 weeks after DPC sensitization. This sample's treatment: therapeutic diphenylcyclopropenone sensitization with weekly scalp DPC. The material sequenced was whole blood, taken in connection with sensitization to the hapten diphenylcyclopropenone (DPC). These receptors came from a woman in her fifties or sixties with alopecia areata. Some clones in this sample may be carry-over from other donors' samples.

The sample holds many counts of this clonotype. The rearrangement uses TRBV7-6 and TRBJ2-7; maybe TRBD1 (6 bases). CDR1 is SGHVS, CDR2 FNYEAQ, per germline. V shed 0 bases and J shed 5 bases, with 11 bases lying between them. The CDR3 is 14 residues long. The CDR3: CASSLAWSGDEQYF. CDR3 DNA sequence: TGTGCCAGCAGCTTAGCGTGGTCAGGGGACGAGCAGTACTTC.

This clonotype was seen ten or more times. The CDR3, as DNA: TGCGCCAGCAGCAATACAGCAGGGCAAGAGACCCAGTACTTC. Translating it yields CASSNTAGQETQYF. The genes are TRBV5-1 and TRBJ2-5; maybe TRBD1 (5 bases). Germline CDR1 and CDR2: SGHRS and YFSETQ. The CDR3 has 14 residues. Trimming cost V 4 bases and J 2 bases, with 12 bases left between them.

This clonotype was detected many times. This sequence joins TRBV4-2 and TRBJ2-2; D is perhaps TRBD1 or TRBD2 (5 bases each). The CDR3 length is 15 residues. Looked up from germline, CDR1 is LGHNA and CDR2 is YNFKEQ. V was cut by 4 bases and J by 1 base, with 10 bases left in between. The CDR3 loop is CASSPMGRNTGELFF. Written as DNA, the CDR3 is TGTGCCAGCAGCCCGATGGGACGGAACACCGGGGAGCTGTTTTTT.

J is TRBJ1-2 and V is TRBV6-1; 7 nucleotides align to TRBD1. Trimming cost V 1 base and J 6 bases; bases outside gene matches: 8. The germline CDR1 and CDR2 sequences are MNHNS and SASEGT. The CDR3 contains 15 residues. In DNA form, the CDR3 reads TGTGCCAGCAGTGAAGTAGGAGGGACAGCCGATGGCTACACCTTC. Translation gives CASSEVGGTADGYTF.

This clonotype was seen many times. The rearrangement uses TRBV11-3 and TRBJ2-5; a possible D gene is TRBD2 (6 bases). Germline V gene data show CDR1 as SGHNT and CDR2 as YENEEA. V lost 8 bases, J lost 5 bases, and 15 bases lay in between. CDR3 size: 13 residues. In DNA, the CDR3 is TGTGCCAGCTCTCCTGGGGGGACGGAGACCCAGTACTTC. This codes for CASSPGGTETQYF.

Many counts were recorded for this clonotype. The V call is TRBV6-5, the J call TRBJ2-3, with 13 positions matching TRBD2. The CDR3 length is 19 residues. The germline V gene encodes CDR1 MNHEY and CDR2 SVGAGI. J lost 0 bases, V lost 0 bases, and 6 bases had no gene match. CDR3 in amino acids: CASSYSPLLAGGSTDTQYF. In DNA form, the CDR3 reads TGTGCCAGCAGTTACTCTCCTTTACTAGCGGGAGGGAGCACAGATACGCAGTATTTT.

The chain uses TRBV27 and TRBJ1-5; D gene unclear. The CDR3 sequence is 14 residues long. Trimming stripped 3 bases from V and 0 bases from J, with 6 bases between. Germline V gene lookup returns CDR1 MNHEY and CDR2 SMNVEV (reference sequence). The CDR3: CASSFRFSNQPQHF. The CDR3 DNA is TGTGCCAGCAGTTTCCGGTTTAGCAATCAGCCCCAGCATTTT.

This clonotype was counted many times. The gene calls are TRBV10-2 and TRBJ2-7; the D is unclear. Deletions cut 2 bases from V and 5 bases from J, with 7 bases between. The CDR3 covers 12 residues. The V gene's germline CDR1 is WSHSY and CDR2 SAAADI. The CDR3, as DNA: TGCGCCAGCAGTGAGCGATGGGACGAGCAGTACTTC. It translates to CASSERWDEQYF.

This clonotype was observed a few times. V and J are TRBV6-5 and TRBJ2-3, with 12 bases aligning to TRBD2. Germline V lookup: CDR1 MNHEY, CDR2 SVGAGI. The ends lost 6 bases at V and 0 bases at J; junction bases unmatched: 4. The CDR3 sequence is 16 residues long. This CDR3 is CASRGLAGRSTDTQYF. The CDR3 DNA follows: TGTGCCAGCAGAGGACTAGCGGGGCGCAGCACAGATACGCAGTATTTT.

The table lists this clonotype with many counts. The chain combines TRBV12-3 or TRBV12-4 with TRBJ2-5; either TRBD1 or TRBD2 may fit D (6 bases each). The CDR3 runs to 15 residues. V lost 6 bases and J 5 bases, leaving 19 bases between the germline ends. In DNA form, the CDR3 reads TGTGCCAGCAGCCCGATGGGGGGCTCTTTGGAGACCCAGTACTTC. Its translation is CASSPMGGSLETQYF.

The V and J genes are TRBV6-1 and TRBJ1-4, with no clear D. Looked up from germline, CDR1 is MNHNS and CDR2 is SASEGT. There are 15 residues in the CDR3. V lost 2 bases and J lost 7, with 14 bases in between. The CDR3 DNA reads TGTGCCAGCAGTGAACAAAGTTATTTTGGTGAAAAACTGTTTTTT. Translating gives CASSEQSYFGEKLFF.

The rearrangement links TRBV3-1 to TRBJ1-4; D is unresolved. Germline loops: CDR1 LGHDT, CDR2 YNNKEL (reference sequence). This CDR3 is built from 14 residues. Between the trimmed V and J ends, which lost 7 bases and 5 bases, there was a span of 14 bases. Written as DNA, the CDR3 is TGTGCCAGCACCCCCGCCGACAAGAATGAAAAACTGTTTTTT. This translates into CASTPADKNEKLFF.

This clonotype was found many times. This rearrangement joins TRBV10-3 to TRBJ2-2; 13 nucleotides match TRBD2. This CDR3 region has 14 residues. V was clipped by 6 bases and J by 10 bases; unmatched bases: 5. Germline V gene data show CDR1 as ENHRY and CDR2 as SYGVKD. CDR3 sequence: CAISPGLAGAELFF. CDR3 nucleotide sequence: TGTGCCATCAGCCCCGGACTAGCGGGAGCGGAGCTGTTTTTT.

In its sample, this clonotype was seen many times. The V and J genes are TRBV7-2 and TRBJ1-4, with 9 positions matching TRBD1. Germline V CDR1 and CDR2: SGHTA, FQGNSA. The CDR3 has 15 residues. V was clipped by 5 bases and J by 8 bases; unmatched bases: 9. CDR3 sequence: CASSRAGTGREKLFF. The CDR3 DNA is TGTGCCAGCAGCAGAGCCGGGACAGGGAGGGAAAAACTGTTTTTT.

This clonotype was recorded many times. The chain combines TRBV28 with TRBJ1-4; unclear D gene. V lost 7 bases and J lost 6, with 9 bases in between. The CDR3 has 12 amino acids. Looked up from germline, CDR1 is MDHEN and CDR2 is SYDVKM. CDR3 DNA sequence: TGTGCCAGCACCTCCCTCGATGAAAAACTGTTTTTT. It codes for CASTSLDEKLFF.

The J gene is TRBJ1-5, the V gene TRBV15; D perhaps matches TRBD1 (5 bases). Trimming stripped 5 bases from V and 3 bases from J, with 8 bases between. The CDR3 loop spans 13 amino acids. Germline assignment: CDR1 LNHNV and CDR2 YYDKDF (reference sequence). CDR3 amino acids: CATSRDFNQPQHF. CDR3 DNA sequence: TGTGCCACCAGCCGGGACTTCAATCAGCCCCAGCATTTT.

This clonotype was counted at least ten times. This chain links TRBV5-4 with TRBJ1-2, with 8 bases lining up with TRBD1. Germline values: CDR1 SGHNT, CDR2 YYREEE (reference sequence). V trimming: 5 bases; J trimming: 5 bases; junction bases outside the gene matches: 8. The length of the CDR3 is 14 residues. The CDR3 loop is CASSTGQDLYGYTF. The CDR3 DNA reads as TGTGCCAGCAGTACGGGACAGGACCTATATGGCTACACCTTC.

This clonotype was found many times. Here the CDR3 DNA reads TGTGCCAGCAGCTTTGCGGGGGGGGCTTACGAGCAGTACTTC. The encoded protein is CASSFAGGAYEQYF. The chain employs TRBV7-9 and TRBJ2-7, with 9 nucleotides matching TRBD2. The germline V gene encodes CDR1 SEHNR and CDR2 FQNEAQ (reference sequence). With V trimmed by 3 bases and J by 4 bases, 4 bases remained unmatched. This CDR3 region has 14 residues.

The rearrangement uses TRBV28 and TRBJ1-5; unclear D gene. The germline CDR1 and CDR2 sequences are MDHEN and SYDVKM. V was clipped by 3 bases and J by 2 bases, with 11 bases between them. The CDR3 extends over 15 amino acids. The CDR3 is CASSLRTPRNQPQHF. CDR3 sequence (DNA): TGTGCCAGCAGTTTGCGGACGCCGCGCAATCAGCCCCAGCATTTT.

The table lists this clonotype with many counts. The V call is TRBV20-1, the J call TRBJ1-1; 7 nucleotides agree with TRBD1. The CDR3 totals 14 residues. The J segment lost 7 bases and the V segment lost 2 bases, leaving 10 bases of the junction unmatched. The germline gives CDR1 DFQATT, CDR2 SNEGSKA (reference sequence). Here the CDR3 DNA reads TGCAGTGCTAGAACGGACAGGACGGCCTTTGAAGCTTTCTTT. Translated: CSARTDRTAFEAFF.

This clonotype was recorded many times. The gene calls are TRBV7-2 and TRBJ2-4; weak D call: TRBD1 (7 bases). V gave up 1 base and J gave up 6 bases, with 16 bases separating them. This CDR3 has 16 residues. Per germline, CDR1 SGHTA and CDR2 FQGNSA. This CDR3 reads CASSLGQGAGRNIQYF. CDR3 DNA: TGTGCCAGCAGCTTAGGACAGGGTGCGGGAAGAAACATTCAGTACTTC.

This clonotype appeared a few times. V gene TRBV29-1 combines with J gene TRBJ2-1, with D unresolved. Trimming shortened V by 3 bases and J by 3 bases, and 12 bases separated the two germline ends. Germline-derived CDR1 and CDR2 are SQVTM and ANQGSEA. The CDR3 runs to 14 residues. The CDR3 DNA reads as TGCAGCGTTGAGGGTACTGGGGTCTACAATGAGCAGTTCTTC. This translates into CSVEGTGVYNEQFF.

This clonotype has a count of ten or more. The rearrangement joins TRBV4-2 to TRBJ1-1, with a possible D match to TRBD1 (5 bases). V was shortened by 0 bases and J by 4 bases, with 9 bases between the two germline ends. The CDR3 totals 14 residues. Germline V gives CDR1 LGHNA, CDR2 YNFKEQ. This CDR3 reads CASSQDRDSTEAFF. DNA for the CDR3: TGTGCCAGCAGCCAAGACAGAGACAGCACTGAAGCTTTCTTT.

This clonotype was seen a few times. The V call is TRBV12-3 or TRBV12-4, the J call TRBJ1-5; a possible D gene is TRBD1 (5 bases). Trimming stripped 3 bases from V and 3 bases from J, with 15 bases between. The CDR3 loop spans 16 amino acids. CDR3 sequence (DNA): TGTGCCAGCAGTTTTGGGGAAGGGGTACCCAATCAGCCCCAGCATTTT. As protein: CASSFGEGVPNQPQHF.

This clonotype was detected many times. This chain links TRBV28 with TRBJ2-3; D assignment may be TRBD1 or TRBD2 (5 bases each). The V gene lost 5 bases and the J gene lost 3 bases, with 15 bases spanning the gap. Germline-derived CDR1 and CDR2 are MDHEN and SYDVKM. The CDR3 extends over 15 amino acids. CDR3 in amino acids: CASSPGTSKTDTQYF. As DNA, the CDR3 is TGTGCCAGCAGTCCCGGGACCTCTAAAACAGATACGCAGTATTTT.

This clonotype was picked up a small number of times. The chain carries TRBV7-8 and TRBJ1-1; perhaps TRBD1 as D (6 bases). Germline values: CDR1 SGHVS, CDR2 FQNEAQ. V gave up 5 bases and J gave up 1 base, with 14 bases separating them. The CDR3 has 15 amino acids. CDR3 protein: CASSPGRGPNTEAFF. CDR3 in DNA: TGTGCCAGCAGCCCAGGGCGGGGGCCGAACACTGAAGCTTTCTTT.

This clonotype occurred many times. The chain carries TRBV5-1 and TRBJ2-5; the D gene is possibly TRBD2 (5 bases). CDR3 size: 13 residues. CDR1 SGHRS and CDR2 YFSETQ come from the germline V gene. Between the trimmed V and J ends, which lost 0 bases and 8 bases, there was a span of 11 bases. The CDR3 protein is CASSLDGSGTQYF. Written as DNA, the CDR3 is TGCGCCAGCAGCTTGGACGGATCGGGAACCCAGTACTTC.

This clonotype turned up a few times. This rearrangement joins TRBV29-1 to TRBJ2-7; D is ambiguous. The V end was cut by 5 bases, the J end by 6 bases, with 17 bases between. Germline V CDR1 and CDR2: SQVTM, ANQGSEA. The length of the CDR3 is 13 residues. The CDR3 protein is CSVLLGRWGEQYF. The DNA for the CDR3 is TGCAGCGTTCTACTCGGCAGGTGGGGCGAGCAGTACTTC.

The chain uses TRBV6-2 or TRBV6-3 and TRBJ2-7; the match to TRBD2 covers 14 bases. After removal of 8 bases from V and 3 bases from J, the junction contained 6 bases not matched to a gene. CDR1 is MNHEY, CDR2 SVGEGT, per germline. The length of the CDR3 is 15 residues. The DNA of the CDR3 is TGTGCCAGCGGGACTAGCGGGAGAGGCTACTACGAGCAGTACTTC. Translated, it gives CASGTSGRGYYEQYF.

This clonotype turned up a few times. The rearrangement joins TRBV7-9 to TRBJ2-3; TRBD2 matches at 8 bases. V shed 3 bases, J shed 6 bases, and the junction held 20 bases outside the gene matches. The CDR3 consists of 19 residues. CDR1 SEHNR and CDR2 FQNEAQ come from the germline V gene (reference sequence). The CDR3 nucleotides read TGTGCCAGCAGCTTTCCGACGGGGGGGCCTAGGGCAGGGGACGATACGCAGTATTTT. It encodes CASSFPTGGPRAGDDTQYF.